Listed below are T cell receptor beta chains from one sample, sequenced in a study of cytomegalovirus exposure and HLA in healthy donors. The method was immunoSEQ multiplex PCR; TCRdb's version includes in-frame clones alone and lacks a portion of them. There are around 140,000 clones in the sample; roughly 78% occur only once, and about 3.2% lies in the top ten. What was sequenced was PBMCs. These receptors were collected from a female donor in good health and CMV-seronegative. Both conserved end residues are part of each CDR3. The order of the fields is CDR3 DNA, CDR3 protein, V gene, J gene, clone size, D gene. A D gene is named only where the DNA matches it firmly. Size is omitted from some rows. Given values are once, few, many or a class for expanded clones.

CDR3nt: TGTGCCAGCAGTGATAGGGGGACTAGCCCCTACGAGCAGTACTTC; CDR3aa: CASSDRGTSPYEQYF; v_gene: TRBV25-1; j_gene: TRBJ2-7; abundance: -; d_gene: TRBD2
CDR3nt: TGTGCCAGCGGGGCACAAACAGGGGTCTCCTACAATGAGCAGTTCTTC; CDR3aa: CASGAQTGVSYNEQFF; v_gene: TRBV7-2; j_gene: TRBJ2-1; abundance: -; d_gene: TRBD1
CDR3nt: TGTGCCAGCAGTGACCGGGACTGGGGCGTCCGGGAGCAGTTCTTC; CDR3aa: CASSDRDWGVREQFF; v_gene: TRBV6-1; j_gene: TRBJ2-1; abundance: -; d_gene: -
CDR3nt: TGTGCCAGCAGCGTAGAGGGGACAGCGTTCTATGGCTACACCTTC; CDR3aa: CASSVEGTAFYGYTF; v_gene: TRBV9; j_gene: TRBJ1-2; abundance: -; d_gene: TRBD1
CDR3nt: TGTGCCAGCACTCGCCCCTACAGGGTTTCGGATCAGCCCCAGCATTTT; CDR3aa: CASTRPYRVSDQPQHF; v_gene: TRBV6-4; j_gene: TRBJ1-5; abundance: -; d_gene: -
CDR3nt: TGTGCCTGGGGACCGAGACAGGGGATTACCGGGGAGCTGTTTTTT; CDR3aa: CAWGPRQGITGELFF; v_gene: TRBV30; j_gene: TRBJ2-2; abundance: once; d_gene: TRBD1
CDR3nt: TGTGCCAGCAGCCAAGCAGGACCGGGGGGGATCCATGAGCAGTTCTTC; CDR3aa: CASSQAGPGGIHEQFF; v_gene: TRBV4-2; j_gene: TRBJ2-1; abundance: -; d_gene: TRBD2
CDR3nt: TGTGCCAGCAGCTTGGAGTTGAGATTCTCCTATAATTCACCCCTCCACTTT; CDR3aa: CASSLELRFSYNSPLHF; v_gene: TRBV5-5; j_gene: TRBJ1-6; abundance: -; d_gene: -
CDR3nt: TGTGCCAGCAGCTTAAGCGCAGGGGCAGGAAACACCATATATTTT; CDR3aa: CASSLSAGAGNTIYF; v_gene: TRBV7-9; j_gene: TRBJ1-3; abundance: -; d_gene: -
CDR3nt: TGTGCCTGGAGTTTAGGGCTAGCGGGGGCAGGGGAGACCCAGTACTTC; CDR3aa: CAWSLGLAGAGETQYF; v_gene: TRBV30; j_gene: TRBJ2-5; abundance: -; d_gene: TRBD2
CDR3nt: TGTGCCAGCAGCCTAGGCCGCTACGAGCAGTACTTC; CDR3aa: CASSLGRYEQYF; v_gene: TRBV6-5; j_gene: TRBJ2-7; abundance: -; d_gene: -